Listed below are T cell receptor beta chains from one sample, sequenced in a study of long-term antiretroviral therapy in people with HIV. Clones were sequenced by immunoSEQ multiplex PCR, and TCRdb holds only the in-frame ones, with some missing. The sample has 25,000 to 35,000 clones; approximately 94% are singletons. Material: unsorted PBMCs, obtained 7.3 to 7.5 years after starting antiretroviral therapy. The receptors were gathered from a man aged 50 to 60 with HIV. CDR3s include the opening cysteine and the closing phenylalanine or tryptophan. A D gene is named only where the DNA matches it firmly. The listing skips clone size in some rows; elsewhere it reads once, few, many or a size class.

>TRBV9|NA|TRBJ2-3|NA|13
CATSRQGGDTQYF
TGTGCCACCTCCCGACAGGGAGGAGATACGCAGTATTTT
>TRBV2|NA|TRBJ2-3|NA|16
CASSEAKTGQKDTQYF
TGTGCCAGCAGTGAAGCGAAGACTGGGCAAAAAGATACGCAGTATTTT
>TRBV6-1|NA|TRBJ1-2|NA|13
CASTPTATYGYTF
TGTGCCAGCACCCCGACAGCAACTTATGGCTACACCTTC
>TRBV2|TRBD1|TRBJ1-5|NA|15
CASSEDRTSNQPQHF
TGTGCCAGCAGTGAGGACAGGACTAGCAATCAGCCCCAGCATTTT
>TRBV19|NA|TRBJ1-5|NA|13
CASKRQGNQPQHF
TGTGCCAGTAAAAGACAAGGCAATCAGCCCCAGCATTTT
>TRBV30|NA|TRBJ2-7|NA|12
CAWSGVSYEQYF
TGTGCCTGGAGTGGAGTCTCCTACGAGCAGTACTTC
>TRBV5-1|TRBD1|TRBJ1-6|NA|16
CASSLEGGTGLSPLHF
TGCGCCAGCAGCCTGGAGGGGGGGACAGGACTCTCACCCCTCCACTTT
>TRBV4-3|NA|TRBJ2-2|NA|15
CASSQERLNTGELFF
TGCGCCAGCAGCCAAGAAAGGCTAAACACCGGGGAGCTGTTTTTT
>TRBV7-3|TRBD1|TRBJ2-2|NA|13
CASSLIGQGELFF
TGTGCCAGCAGCTTAATCGGACAGGGAGAACTGTTTTTT
>TRBV11-3|TRBD2|TRBJ2-1|NA|15
CASSLTSGGTNEQFF
TGTGCCAGCAGCCTCACTAGCGGGGGGACAAATGAGCAGTTCTTC
>TRBV9|NA|TRBJ2-3|NA|14
CASSVGESTDTQYF
TGTGCCAGCAGCGTAGGCGAGAGCACAGATACGCAGTATTTT
>TRBV7-2|NA|TRBJ2-1|NA|13
CASSSRDGGEQFF
TGTGCCAGCAGCTCCCGGGACGGGGGTGAGCAGTTCTTC
>TRBV7-9|NA|TRBJ1-5|NA|15
CASHLGWTANQPQHF
TGTGCCAGCCACTTGGGATGGACAGCTAATCAGCCCCAGCATTTT
>TRBV2|TRBD1|TRBJ2-7|NA|14
CASSDGQGIYEQYF
TGTGCCAGCAGTGACGGACAGGGTATCTACGAGCAGTACTTC
>TRBV27|TRBD1|TRBJ1-5|once|15
CASSFASGGDQPQHF
TGTGCCAGCAGTTTTGCTTCAGGGGGCGATCAGCCCCAGCATTTT
>TRBV29-1|TRBD1|TRBJ1-1|NA|14
CSVVPGTGNTEAFF
TGCAGCGTGGTCCCCGGGACAGGGAACACTGAAGCTTTCTTT
>TRBV6-5|TRBD1|TRBJ1-4|NA|13
CATQGDDDEKLFF
TGTGCCACCCAGGGGGATGACGATGAAAAACTGTTTTTT
>TRBV27|TRBD1|TRBJ1-6|few|17
CASSSGQGSSYNSPLHF
TGTGCCAGCAGTTCCGGACAGGGAAGCTCCTATAATTCACCCCTCCACTTT
>TRBV2|NA|TRBJ1-5|NA|13
CASGAGLWQPQHF
TGTGCCAGCGGGGCAGGCCTATGGCAGCCCCAGCATTTT
>TRBV6-1|NA|TRBJ2-6|NA|14
CASSSASGANVLTF
TGTGCCAGCAGCTCAGCGTCTGGGGCCAACGTCCTGACTTTC
>TRBV11-3|NA|TRBJ2-7|NA|13
CASSLGFYPEQYF
TGTGCCAGCAGCTTGGGGTTCTACCCCGAGCAGTACTTC
>TRBV5-1|NA|TRBJ1-2|NA|14
CASSPFGAEYGYTF
TGCGCCAGCAGCCCGTTCGGGGCGGAGTATGGCTACACCTTC
>TRBV5-8|NA|TRBJ1-1|NA|12
CASSSQGTEAFF
TGTGCCAGCAGCTCACAGGGCACTGAAGCTTTCTTT
>TRBV30|TRBD2|TRBJ2-7|NA|13
CACERGGVYEQYF
TGTGCCTGCGAGCGGGGGGGAGTCTACGAGCAGTACTTC
>TRBV27|TRBD1|TRBJ2-7|NA|13
CASRPGGPYEQYF
TGTGCCAGCAGGCCAGGGGGCCCCTACGAGCAGTACTTC
>TRBV6-6|NA|TRBJ1-6|once|11
CASTHNSPLHF
TGTGCCAGCACTCACAATTCACCCCTCCACTTT
>TRBV6-5|TRBD2|TRBJ2-5|NA|16
CASSYGLAGVRETQYF
TGTGCCAGCAGTTATGGCCTAGCGGGGGTTCGGGAGACCCAGTACTTC
>TRBV4-2|TRBD2|TRBJ2-3|NA|22
CASSQTPSGGLAGSAAGDTQYF
TGTGCCAGCAGCCAGACTCCCTCCGGGGGACTAGCGGGCTCCGCGGCTGGAGATACGCAGTATTTT
>TRBV4-1|TRBD1|TRBJ1-4|NA|16
CASSLTPDRERGKLFF
TGCGCCAGCAGCCTTACCCCCGACAGGGAACGGGGAAAACTGTTTTTT
>TRBV27|TRBD2|TRBJ2-7|NA|18
CASSLGQGLAGGEYEQYF
TGTGCCAGCAGTCTCGGACAGGGACTAGCGGGGGGAGAGTACGAGCAGTACTTC
>TRBV7-9|NA|TRBJ1-1|NA|17
CASSSSGEGWMNTEAFF
TGTGCCAGCAGCTCCAGCGGGGAGGGCTGGATGAACACTGAAGCTTTCTTT
>TRBV12-5|NA|TRBJ2-6|NA|16
CASGLTTGSGANVLTF
TGTGCTAGTGGTTTGACCACAGGGTCTGGGGCCAACGTCCTGACTTTC